One and the same sample provided the 16 T cell receptor beta chains below, sequenced in a study of blood T cell repertoires in COVID-19. This table comes from immunoSEQ multiplex PCR, and its TCRdb copy is limited to in-frame clones, with some not included. Altogether under 250,000 clones are present, about 83% being singletons, with the ten largest covering 9% to 15%. Material: peripheral blood. The source of these receptors is a man at least 80 years old with acute or convalescent COVID-19.

This chain joins TRBV9 and TRBJ1-4; D perhaps matches TRBD1 (5 bases). Trimming pared 1 base from V and 2 bases from J, leaving 12 bases between. The CDR3 spans 16 residues. Germline assignment: CDR1 SGDLS and CDR2 YYNGEE. In DNA, the CDR3 is TGTGCCAGCAGCGTACCCCAGGGATCGACTAATGAAAAACTGTTTTTT. Amino acid sequence: CASSVPQGSTNEKLFF.

The rearrangement links TRBV6-6 to TRBJ2-7, with 8 positions matching TRBD1. The CDR3 consists of 14 residues. Trimming at V came to 7 bases and at J to 0 bases, leaving 5 bases not matched to a gene. Germline V gene data show CDR1 as MNHNY and CDR2 as SVGAGI (reference sequence). The CDR3 loop reads CASTRTGGSYEQYF. DNA of the CDR3: TGTGCCAGCACCCGAACAGGGGGCTCCTACGAGCAGTACTTC.

This sequence joins TRBV4-2 and TRBJ1-2, with D possibly being TRBD1 (5 bases). The V gene lost 4 bases and the J gene lost 4 bases, with 16 bases spanning the gap. This CDR3 spans 15 amino acids. Germline-derived CDR1 and CDR2 are LGHNA and YNFKEQ. The CDR3 DNA is TGTGCCAGCAGCCCCTCGGGGGAGAGGAGCTATGGCTACACCTTC. This codes for CASSPSGERSYGYTF.

V and J are TRBV27 and TRBJ1-5; 10 positions agree with TRBD1. CDR3 length: 16 residues. Germline trimming cut 0 bases from V and 6 bases from J; bases unmatched to any gene: 5. Germline-derived CDR1 and CDR2 are MNHEY and SMNVEV (reference sequence). CDR3 bases: TGTGCCAGCAGTTTATCGACAGGGGGCGCGGGTCAGCCCCAGCATTTT. Translated, it gives CASSLSTGGAGQPQHF.

V gene TRBV18 combines with J gene TRBJ2-1; TRBD2 agrees at 10 bases. J gave up 4 bases and V 2 bases, and 8 bases lay outside the gene matches. Germline CDR1 is KGHSH and CDR2 is LQKENI. The length of the CDR3 is 17 residues. This chain's CDR3 is CASSPAPGLASYNEQFF. The DNA for the CDR3 is TGTGCCAGCTCACCAGCCCCGGGACTAGCGTCGTACAATGAGCAGTTCTTC.

This clone was observed a handful of times. The genes are TRBV5-1 and TRBJ1-1; 7 nucleotides align to TRBD1. The CDR3 contains 14 residues. V was clipped by 3 bases and J by 1 base; unmatched bases: 3. Germline CDR1 reads SGHRS; CDR2 reads YFSETQ. The CDR3: CASSSTGSNTEAFF. CDR3 DNA: TGCGCCAGCAGCTCGACAGGGTCGAACACTGAAGCTTTCTTT.

The chain links TRBV27 to TRBJ2-7; TRBD1 matches 10 bases. CDR1 and CDR2 (germline): MNHEY, SMNVEV (reference sequence). Germline trimming cut 3 bases from V and 7 bases from J; bases unmatched to any gene: 6. CDR3 length equals 14 residues. The CDR3: CASSLGTGAREQYF. The CDR3 coding sequence is TGTGCCAGCAGTTTGGGGACAGGGGCGAGGGAGCAGTACTTC.

J is TRBJ1-1 and V is TRBV5-1; D may be TRBD1 (6 bases). The germline gives CDR1 SGHRS, CDR2 YFSETQ. CDR3 length: 14 residues. V lost 4 bases and J 6 bases, leaving 16 bases between the germline ends. The CDR3 DNA follows: TGCGCCAGCAGCCGCGAACAGGGAACGTCTGAAGCTTTCTTT. It specifies CASSREQGTSEAFF.

J is TRBJ1-2 and V is TRBV25-1; D uncertain. The V gene lost 0 bases and the J gene lost 3 bases, with 8 bases spanning the gap. The germline V gene has CDR1 MGHDK and CDR2 SYGVNS. The CDR3 runs 14 residues. This CDR3 is CASSEYDTHYGYTF. The DNA for the CDR3 is TGTGCCAGCAGTGAATATGACACCCACTATGGCTACACCTTC.

The chain employs TRBV6-5 and TRBJ2-2, with D possibly matching TRBD1 (7 bases). Germline V gene data show CDR1 as MNHEY and CDR2 as SVGAGI. This CDR3 is 15 amino acids long. V lost 6 bases, J lost 0 bases, and 11 bases lay in between. CDR3 coding DNA: TGTGCCAGCAGGGAGGGACAGACGAACACCGGGGAGCTGTTTTTT. Translated, it gives CASREGQTNTGELFF.

This clone was detected only once. V and J are TRBV19 and TRBJ1-3; D perhaps matches TRBD1 (5 bases). This CDR3 contains 16 residues. V shed 5 bases and J shed 2 bases, with 16 bases lying between them. The germline V gene has CDR1 LNHDA and CDR2 SQIVND (reference sequence). CDR3 region: CASSRLPGNPGNTIYF. CDR3 nucleotide sequence: TGTGCCAGTAGTCGCCTCCCAGGGAACCCTGGAAACACCATATATTTT. The full variable domain, its missing parts supplied by reference TRBV19 and TRBJ1-3, is DGGITQSPKYLFRKEGQNVTLSCEQNLNHDAMYWYRQDPGQGLRLIYYSQIVNDFQKGDIAEGYSVSREKKESFPLTVTSAQKNPTAFYLCASSRLPGNPGNTIYFGEGSWLTVV.

This sequence joins TRBV27 and TRBJ2-7; 10 bases agree with TRBD2. The CDR3 contains 15 residues. The trim removed 2 bases at V and 2 bases at J, leaving 3 bases unmatched. The V gene's germline CDR1 is MNHEY and CDR2 SMNVEV (reference sequence). This chain's CDR3 is CASSLRLAGAYEQYF. The CDR3, as DNA: TGTGCCAGCAGTTTACGGCTAGCGGGAGCCTACGAGCAGTACTTC.

The gene calls are TRBV6-4 and TRBJ1-4; 7 bases are shared with TRBD1. The V segment lost 5 bases and the J segment 7 bases; nucleotides outside the gene matches: 13. The CDR3 has 16 amino acids. Germline assignment: CDR1 MRHNA and CDR2 SNTAGT. The CDR3 here is CASSSPSDRDGEKLFF. CDR3 DNA: TGTGCCAGCAGTTCCCCCTCAGACAGGGACGGTGAAAAACTGTTTTTT.

This clone was counted once. The V call is TRBV10-2, the J call TRBJ2-3, with TRBD2 matching over 13 bases. The CDR3 is made up of 19 amino acids. The trim removed 2 bases at V and 1 base at J, leaving 9 bases unmatched. Germline V gene lookup returns CDR1 WSHSY and CDR2 SAAADI. CDR3 coding DNA: TGCGCCAGCAGTGAGATTTGGGGACTAGCGGGGTCCGGCACAGATACGCAGTATTTT. As protein: CASSEIWGLAGSGTDTQYF.

The chain employs TRBV6-5 and TRBJ1-6, with a weak D call TRBD1 (6 bases). V shed 8 bases and J shed 4 bases, with 9 bases lying between them. Germline values: CDR1 MNHEY, CDR2 SVGAGI. The CDR3 extends over 13 amino acids. CDR3 sequence (DNA): TGTGCCAGCTCGGACAGATATAATTCACCCCTCCACTTT. Translating it yields CASSDRYNSPLHF.

This clone was counted only a few times. The chain joins TRBV19 to TRBJ1-5; no reliable D call. Per the germline V gene, CDR1 is LNHDA and CDR2 is SQIVND (reference sequence). The V end lost 2 bases, the J end lost 4 bases, and 3 bases lay between the germline ends. CDR3 length equals 12 residues. In nucleotides, the CDR3 is TGTGCCAGTAGTATATATAATCAGCCCCAGCATTTT. Its translation is CASSIYNQPQHF. Full variable domain (missing parts from reference TRBV19 and TRBJ1-5): DGGITQSPKYLFRKEGQNVTLSCEQNLNHDAMYWYRQDPGQGLRLIYYSQIVNDFQKGDIAEGYSVSREKKESFPLTVTSAQKNPTAFYLCASSIYNQPQHFGDGTRLSIL.